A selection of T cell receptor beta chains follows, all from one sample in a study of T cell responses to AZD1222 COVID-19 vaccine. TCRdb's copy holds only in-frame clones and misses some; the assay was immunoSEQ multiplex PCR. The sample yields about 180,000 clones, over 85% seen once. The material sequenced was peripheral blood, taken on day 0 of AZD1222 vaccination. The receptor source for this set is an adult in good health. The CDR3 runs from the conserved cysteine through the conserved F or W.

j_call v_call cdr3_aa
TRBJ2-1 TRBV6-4 CASSTGTTGEQFF
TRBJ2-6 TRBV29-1 CSVGRGDRGGGANVLTF
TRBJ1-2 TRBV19 CASSPGTGYGYTF
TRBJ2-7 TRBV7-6 CASSQLAGAGYEQYF
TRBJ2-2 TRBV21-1 CASSLRAGGWCTGELFF
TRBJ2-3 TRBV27 CASSWGLAGHTDTQYF
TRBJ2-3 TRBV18 CASSPSRGDTQYF
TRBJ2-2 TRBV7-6 CASRPGLAGGPGTGELFF
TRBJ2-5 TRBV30 CAWSREPTETQYF
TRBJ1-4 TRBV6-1 CASSDIRWGQGPTNEKLFF
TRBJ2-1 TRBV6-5 CASRGTSGRINEQFF
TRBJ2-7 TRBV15 CATSSSFGTPSYEQYF
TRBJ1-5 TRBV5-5 CASSLVMGVGNQPQHF
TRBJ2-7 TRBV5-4 CASSFAGTAYEQYF
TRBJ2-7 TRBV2 CASKAGLAGNYEQYF
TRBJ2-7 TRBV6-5 CASRTGTALYEQYF
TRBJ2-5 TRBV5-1 CASSRWALEGGETQYF
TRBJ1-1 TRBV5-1 CASSWAGNTEAFF